This TCR beta chain was sequenced during a study of T-cell reconstitution after alpha-beta-depleted transplantation in children. The CDR3 runs 17 residues. The V end lost 6 bases, the J end lost 0 bases, and 20 bases lay between the germline ends. The germline V gene has CDR1 MNHEY and CDR2 SMNVEV (reference sequence). TCRbeta library preparation incorporated unique molecular identifiers. TCRdb called the PCR reads again in MiXCR, with one record for every CDR3 protein. The sample carries 400,000 to 500,000 distinct CDR3 sequences, roughly 11% recorded once. The sequence derives from a human donor who donated a stem cell graft to a child with acute myeloid leukemia. The genes are TRBV27 and TRBJ1-1; D gene unclear. Sequenced here: PBMCs from the stem cell graft donor, sampled from the stem cell graft. The DNA of the CDR3 is TGTGCCAGCAGAATGGGGAGCGCACCATTCATGAACACTGAAGCTTTCTTT. Protein: CASRMGSAPFMNTEAFF.